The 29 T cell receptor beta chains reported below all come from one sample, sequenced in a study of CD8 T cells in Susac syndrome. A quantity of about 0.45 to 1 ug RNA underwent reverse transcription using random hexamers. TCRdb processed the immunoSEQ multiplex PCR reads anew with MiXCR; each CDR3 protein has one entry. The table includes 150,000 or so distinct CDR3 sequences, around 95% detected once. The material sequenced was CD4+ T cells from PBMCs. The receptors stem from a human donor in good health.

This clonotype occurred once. CDR3 DNA: TGCAGCGGTATCGGACTCCAAAACTCCTACAATGAGCAGTTCTTC. Amino acid sequence: CSGIGLQNSYNEQFF. V is TRBV29-1 and J is TRBJ2-1, with D possibly TRBD2 on 5 matching bases. Trimming removed 7 bases at V and 0 bases at J, with 16 bases between. Germline CDR1 is SQVTM and CDR2 is ANQGSEA. The CDR3 spans 15 residues.

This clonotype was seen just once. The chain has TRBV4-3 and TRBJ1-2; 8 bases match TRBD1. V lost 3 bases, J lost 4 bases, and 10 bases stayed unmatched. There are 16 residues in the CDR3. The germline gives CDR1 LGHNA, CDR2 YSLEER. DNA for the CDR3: TGCGCCAGCAGCCAGAGCTTCGGACAGGGATTCTATGGCTACACCTTC. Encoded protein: CASSQSFGQGFYGYTF.

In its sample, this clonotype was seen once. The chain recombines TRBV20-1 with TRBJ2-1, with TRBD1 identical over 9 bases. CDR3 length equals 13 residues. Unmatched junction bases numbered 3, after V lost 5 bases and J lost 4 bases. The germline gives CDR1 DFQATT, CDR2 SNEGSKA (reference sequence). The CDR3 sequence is CSAPGQGYNEQFF. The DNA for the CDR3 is TGCAGTGCTCCGGGACAGGGTTACAATGAGCAGTTCTTC.

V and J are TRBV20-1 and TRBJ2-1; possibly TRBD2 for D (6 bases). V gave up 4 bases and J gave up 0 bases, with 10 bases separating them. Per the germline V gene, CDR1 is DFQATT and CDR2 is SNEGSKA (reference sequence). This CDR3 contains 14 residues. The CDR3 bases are TGCAGTGCTACCGGGGGAAACTCCTACAATGAGCAGTTCTTC. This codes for CSATGGNSYNEQFF.

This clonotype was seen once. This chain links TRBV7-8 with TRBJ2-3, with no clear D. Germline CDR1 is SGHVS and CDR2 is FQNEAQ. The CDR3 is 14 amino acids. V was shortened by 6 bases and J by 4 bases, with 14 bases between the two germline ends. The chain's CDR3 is CASRERRTADTQYF. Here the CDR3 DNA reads TGTGCCAGCAGGGAACGGCGGACCGCAGATACGCAGTATTTT. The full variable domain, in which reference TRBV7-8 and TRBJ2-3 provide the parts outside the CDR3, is GAGVSQSPRYKVAKRGQDVALRCDPISGHVSLFWYQQALGQGPEFLTYFQNEAQLDKSGLPSDRFFAERPEGSVSTLKIQRTQQEDSAVYLCASRERRTADTQYFGPGTRLTVL.

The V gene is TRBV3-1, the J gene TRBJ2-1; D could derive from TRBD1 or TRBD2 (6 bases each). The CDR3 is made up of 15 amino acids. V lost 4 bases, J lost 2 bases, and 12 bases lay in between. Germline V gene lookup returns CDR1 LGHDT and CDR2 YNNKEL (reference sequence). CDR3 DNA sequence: TGTGCCAGCAGCCCCTCCGGGGGCCCCTACAATGAGCAGTTCTTC. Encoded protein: CASSPSGGPYNEQFF.

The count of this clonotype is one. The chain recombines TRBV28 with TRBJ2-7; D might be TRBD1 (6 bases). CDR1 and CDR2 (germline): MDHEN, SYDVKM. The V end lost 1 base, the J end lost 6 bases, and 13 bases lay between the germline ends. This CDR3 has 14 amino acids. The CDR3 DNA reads TGTGCCAGCAGTTTATACAGGGAGCCGCGCGAGCAGTACTTC. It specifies CASSLYREPREQYF.

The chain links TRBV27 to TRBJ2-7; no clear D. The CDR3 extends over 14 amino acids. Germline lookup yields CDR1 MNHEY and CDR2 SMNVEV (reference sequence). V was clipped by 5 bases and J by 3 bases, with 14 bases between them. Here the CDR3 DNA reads TGTGCCAGCAGTAGGCTAGGGTCGGGCTACGAGCAGTACTTC. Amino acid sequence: CASSRLGSGYEQYF.

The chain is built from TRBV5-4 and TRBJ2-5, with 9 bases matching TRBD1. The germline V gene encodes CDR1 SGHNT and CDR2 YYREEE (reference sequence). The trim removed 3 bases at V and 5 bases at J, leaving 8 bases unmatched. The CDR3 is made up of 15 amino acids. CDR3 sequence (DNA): TGTGCCAGCAGCTCCGCCGGGACAGGGATGGAGACCCAGTACTTC. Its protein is CASSSAGTGMETQYF.

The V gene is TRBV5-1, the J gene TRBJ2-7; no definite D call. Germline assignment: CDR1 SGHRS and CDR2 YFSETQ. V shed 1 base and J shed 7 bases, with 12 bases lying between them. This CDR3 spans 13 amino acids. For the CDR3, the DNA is TGCGCCAGCAGCTTGACCGAGAACGGGGAGCAGTACTTC. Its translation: CASSLTENGEQYF.

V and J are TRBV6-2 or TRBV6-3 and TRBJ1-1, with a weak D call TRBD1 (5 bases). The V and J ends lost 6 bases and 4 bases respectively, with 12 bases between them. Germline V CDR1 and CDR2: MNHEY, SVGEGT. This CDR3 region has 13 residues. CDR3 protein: CASSLRGSTEAFF. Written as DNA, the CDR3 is TGTGCCAGCAGCCTTCGGGGGAGCACTGAAGCTTTCTTT.

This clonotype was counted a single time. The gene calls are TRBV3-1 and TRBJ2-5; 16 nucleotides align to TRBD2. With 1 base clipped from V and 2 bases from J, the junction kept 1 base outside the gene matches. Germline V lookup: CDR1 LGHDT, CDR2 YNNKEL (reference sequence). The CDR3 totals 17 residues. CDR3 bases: TGTGCCAGCAGCCAAGTGGGACTAGCGGGGGGGCAAGAGACCCAGTACTTC. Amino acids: CASSQVGLAGGQETQYF.

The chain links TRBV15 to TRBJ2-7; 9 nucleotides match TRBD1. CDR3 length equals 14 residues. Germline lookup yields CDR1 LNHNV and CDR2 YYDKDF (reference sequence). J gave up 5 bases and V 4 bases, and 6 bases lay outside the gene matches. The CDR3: CATSTRTGVDEQYF. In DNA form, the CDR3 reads TGTGCCACCAGCACCCGGACAGGGGTGGACGAGCAGTACTTC.

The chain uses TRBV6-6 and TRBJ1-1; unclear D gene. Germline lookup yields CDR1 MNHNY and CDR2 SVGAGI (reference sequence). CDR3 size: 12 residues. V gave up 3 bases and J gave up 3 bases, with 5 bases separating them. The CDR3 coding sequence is TGTGCCAGCAGTTATCTTGACACTGAAGCTTTCTTT. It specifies CASSYLDTEAFF.

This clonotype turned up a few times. Here the CDR3 reads CASSVGASSYNEQFF. The CDR3, as DNA: TGTGCCAGCAGTGTGGGGGCCAGCTCCTACAATGAGCAGTTCTTC. The rearrangement joins TRBV2 to TRBJ2-1, with a weak D call TRBD1 (6 bases). CDR1 and CDR2 (germline): SNHLY, FYNNEI. The CDR3 consists of 15 residues. The germline V and J ends were trimmed by 4 bases and 0 bases, with 10 bases remaining between them. The full variable domain, its missing parts supplied by reference TRBV2 and TRBJ2-1, is EPEVTQTPSHQVTQMGQEVILRCVPISNHLYFYWYRQILGQKVEFLVSFYNNEISEKSEIFDDQFSVERPDGSNFTLKIRSTKLEDSAMYFCASSVGASSYNEQFFGPGTRLTVL.

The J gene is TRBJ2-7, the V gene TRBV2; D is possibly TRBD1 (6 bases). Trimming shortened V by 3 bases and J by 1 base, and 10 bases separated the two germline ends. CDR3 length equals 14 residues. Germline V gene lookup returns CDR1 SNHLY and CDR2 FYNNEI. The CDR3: CASSDQGRSYEQYF. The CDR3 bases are TGTGCCAGCAGTGACCAGGGGCGGTCCTACGAGCAGTACTTC.

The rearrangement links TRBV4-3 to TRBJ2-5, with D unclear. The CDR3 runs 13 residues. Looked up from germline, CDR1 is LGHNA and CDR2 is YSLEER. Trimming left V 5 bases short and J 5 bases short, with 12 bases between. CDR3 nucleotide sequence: TGCGCCAGCAGCACGCGCGTCCGGGAGACCCAGTACTTC. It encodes CASSTRVRETQYF.

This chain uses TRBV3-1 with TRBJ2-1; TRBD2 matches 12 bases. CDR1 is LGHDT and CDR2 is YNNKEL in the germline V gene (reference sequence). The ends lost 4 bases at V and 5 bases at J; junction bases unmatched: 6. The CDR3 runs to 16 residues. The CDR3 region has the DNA TGTGCCAGCAGCCTCTTACTAGCGGGGGGAAACAATGAGCAGTTCTTC. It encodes CASSLLLAGGNNEQFF.

The CDR3 loop is CASSDRDRSGYTF. The CDR3 bases are TGCGCCAGCAGCGACCGAGACAGGTCCGGCTACACCTTC. The genes are TRBV4-3 and TRBJ1-2; tentatively, D is TRBD1 (6 bases). The CDR3 is 13 residues long. Trimming shortened V by 5 bases and J by 8 bases, and 15 bases separated the two germline ends. Germline values: CDR1 LGHNA, CDR2 YSLEER.

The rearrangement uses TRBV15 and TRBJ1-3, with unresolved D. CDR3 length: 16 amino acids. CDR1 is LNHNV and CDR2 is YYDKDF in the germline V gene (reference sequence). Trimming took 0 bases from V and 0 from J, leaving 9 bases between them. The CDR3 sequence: CATSRDLRASGNTIYF. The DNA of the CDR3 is TGTGCCACCAGCAGAGATCTGCGAGCCTCTGGAAACACCATATATTTT.

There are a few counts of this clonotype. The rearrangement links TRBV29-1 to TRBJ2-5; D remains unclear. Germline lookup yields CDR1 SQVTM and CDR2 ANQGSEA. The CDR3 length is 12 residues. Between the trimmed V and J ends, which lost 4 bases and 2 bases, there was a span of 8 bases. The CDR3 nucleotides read TGCAGCGTTGTAGGGATTCAAGAGACCCAGTACTTC. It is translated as CSVVGIQETQYF.

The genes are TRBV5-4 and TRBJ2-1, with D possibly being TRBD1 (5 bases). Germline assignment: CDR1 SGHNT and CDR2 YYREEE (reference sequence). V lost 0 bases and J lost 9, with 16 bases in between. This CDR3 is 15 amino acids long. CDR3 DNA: TGTGCCAGCAGCTTGGAGGGGCCCGGGCTTACTGAGCAGTTCTTC. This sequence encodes CASSLEGPGLTEQFF.

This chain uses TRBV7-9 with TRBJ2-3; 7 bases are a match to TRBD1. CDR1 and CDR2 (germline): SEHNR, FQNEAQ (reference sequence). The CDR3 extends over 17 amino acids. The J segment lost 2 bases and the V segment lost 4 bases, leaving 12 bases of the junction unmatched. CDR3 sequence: CASSSAWDRELTDTQYF. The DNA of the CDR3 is TGTGCCAGCAGCTCTGCTTGGGACAGAGAACTCACAGATACGCAGTATTTT. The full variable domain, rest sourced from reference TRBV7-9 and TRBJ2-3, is DTGVSQNPRHKITKRGQNVTFRCDPISEHNRLYWYRQTLGQGPEFLTYFQNEAQLEKSRLLSDRFSAERPKGSFSTLEIQRTEQGDSAMYLCASSSAWDRELTDTQYFGPGTRLTVL.

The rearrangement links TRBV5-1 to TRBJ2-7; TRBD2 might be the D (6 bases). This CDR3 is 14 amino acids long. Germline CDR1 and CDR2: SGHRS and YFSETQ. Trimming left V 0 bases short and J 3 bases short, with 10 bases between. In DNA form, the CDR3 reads TGCGCCAGCAGCTTGGATGGAGGGAGCTACGAGCAGTACTTC. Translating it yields CASSLDGGSYEQYF.

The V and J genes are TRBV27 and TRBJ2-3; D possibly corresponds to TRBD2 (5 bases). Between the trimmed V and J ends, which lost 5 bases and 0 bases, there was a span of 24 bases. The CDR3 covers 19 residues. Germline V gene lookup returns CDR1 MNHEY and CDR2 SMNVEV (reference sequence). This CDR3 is CASSPWLREAVRSTDTQYF. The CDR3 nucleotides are TGTGCCAGCAGTCCCTGGTTGAGGGAAGCGGTTCGAAGCACAGATACGCAGTATTTT.

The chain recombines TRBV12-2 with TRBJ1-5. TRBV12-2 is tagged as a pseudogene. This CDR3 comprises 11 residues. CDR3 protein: CASRLNQPQHF. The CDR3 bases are TGTGCAAGTCGCTTAAATCAGCCCCAGCATTTT.

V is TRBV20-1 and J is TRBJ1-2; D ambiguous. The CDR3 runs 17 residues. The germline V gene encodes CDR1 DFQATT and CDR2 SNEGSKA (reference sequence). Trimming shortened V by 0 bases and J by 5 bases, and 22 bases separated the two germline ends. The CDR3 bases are TGCAGTGCTAGAGAGGATGGTTTGTACCGCAACTTGTATGGCTACACCTTC. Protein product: CSAREDGLYRNLYGYTF.

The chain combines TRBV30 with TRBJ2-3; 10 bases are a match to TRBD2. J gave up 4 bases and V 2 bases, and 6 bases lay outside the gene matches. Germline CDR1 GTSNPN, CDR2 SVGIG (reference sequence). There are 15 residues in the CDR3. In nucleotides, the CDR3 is TGTGCCTGGAGTCCCGGGACTAGCGCCGCAGATACGCAGTATTTT. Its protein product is CAWSPGTSAADTQYF.

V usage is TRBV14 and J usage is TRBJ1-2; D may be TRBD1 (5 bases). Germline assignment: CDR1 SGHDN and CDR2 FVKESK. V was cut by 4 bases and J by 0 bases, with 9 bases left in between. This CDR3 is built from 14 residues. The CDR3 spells CASSRGSPNYGYTF. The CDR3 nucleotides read TGTGCCAGCAGCCGGGGCAGTCCTAACTATGGCTACACCTTC.